Listed below are T cell receptor beta chains from one sample, sequenced in a study of spatial heterogeneity in lung cancer. TCRdb itself ran the 5' RACE reads through MiXCR, one entry per CDR3 protein. Of roughly 80,000 distinct CDR3 sequences listed, roughly 8% are singletons. This material consisted of PBMCs, taken at surgery. All receptors come from a male donor with early-stage non-small cell lung cancer. Each CDR3 is given with its conserved first and last residue. D genes are given only for firm matches. The size entry is marked missing in some rows and otherwise reads once, few, many or a size class.

j_gene: TRBJ2-3
v_gene: TRBV2
d_gene: NA
abundance: many
len: 15
CDR3nt: TGTGCCAGCAGGACGGGGGATGGAGTGAAAGATACGCAGTATTTT
CDR3aa: CASRTGDGVKDTQYF

j_gene: TRBJ2-1
v_gene: TRBV6-6
d_gene: NA
abundance: few
len: 17
CDR3nt: TGTGCCAGCAGCCGCGTCCTCGGCGGAGAGTCCGGGAATGAGCAGTTCTTC
CDR3aa: CASSRVLGGESGNEQFF

j_gene: TRBJ2-3
v_gene: TRBV24-1
d_gene: NA
abundance: NA
len: 15
CDR3nt: TGTGCCACCAGTGATTCCCTCTTCGCCCCTTATACGCAGTATTTT
CDR3aa: CATSDSLFAPYTQYF

j_gene: TRBJ1-1
v_gene: TRBV6-2/TRBV6-3
d_gene: NA
abundance: many
len: 15
CDR3nt: TGTGCCAGCAACCCTAAAGGCTATACGGACACTGAAGCTTTCTTT
CDR3aa: CASNPKGYTDTEAFF

j_gene: TRBJ2-2
v_gene: TRBV6-5
d_gene: TRBD2
abundance: many
len: 14
CDR3nt: TGTGCCAGCCGAAGACTAGCGGGAACCGGGGAGCTGTTTTTT
CDR3aa: CASRRLAGTGELFF

j_gene: TRBJ1-4
v_gene: TRBV27
d_gene: NA
abundance: few
len: 15
CDR3nt: TGTGCCAGCAGTTCCCCCAGCAGGGGTGGGGAAAAACTGTTTTTT
CDR3aa: CASSSPSRGGEKLFF

j_gene: TRBJ2-7
v_gene: TRBV9
d_gene: TRBD2
abundance: many
len: 15
CDR3nt: TGTGCCAGCAGCGCCGACTCTAGCGGGAGGGGCCAGCAGTACTTC
CDR3aa: CASSADSSGRGQQYF

j_gene: TRBJ1-1
v_gene: TRBV12-3/TRBV12-4
d_gene: NA
abundance: many
len: 13
CDR3nt: TGTGCCAGCAGTTTGAAGGTAAACACTGAAGCTTTCTTT
CDR3aa: CASSLKVNTEAFF

j_gene: TRBJ2-1
v_gene: TRBV30
d_gene: TRBD1
abundance: many
len: 13
CDR3nt: TGTGCCTGGAGTGGGGACAGCTACAATGAGCAGTTCTTC
CDR3aa: CAWSGDSYNEQFF

j_gene: TRBJ1-1
v_gene: TRBV5-1
d_gene: NA
abundance: NA
len: 14
CDR3nt: TGCGCCAGCAGCTTTTCGGCAGGGGACACTGAAGCTTTCTTT
CDR3aa: CASSFSAGDTEAFF

j_gene: TRBJ2-1
v_gene: TRBV20-1
d_gene: TRBD2
abundance: many
len: 15
CDR3nt: TGCAGTGCTAGAGGACTAGCGGGAGGGCCCCATGAGCAGTTCTTC
CDR3aa: CSARGLAGGPHEQFF

j_gene: TRBJ2-1
v_gene: TRBV3-1
d_gene: NA
abundance: few
len: 16
CDR3nt: TGTGCCAGCAGCCAAGAATCCCGTGGGCCCTACAATGAGCAGTTCTTC
CDR3aa: CASSQESRGPYNEQFF

j_gene: TRBJ2-7
v_gene: TRBV29-1
d_gene: NA
abundance: few
len: 13
CDR3nt: TGCAGCGTTGCGGCAGGGCAAACTAACGAGCAGTACTTC
CDR3aa: CSVAAGQTNEQYF

j_gene: TRBJ2-2
v_gene: TRBV3-1
d_gene: NA
abundance: few
len: 15
CDR3nt: TGTGCCAGCAGCCACAGCGGAGGGAGCACCGGGGAGCTGTTTTTT
CDR3aa: CASSHSGGSTGELFF

j_gene: TRBJ2-1
v_gene: TRBV25-1
d_gene: NA
abundance: few
len: 15
CDR3nt: TGTGCCAGCAGTGAATATCCAGCCTCCTACAATGAGCAGTTCTTC
CDR3aa: CASSEYPASYNEQFF

j_gene: TRBJ1-2
v_gene: TRBV7-2
d_gene: NA
abundance: many
len: 14
CDR3nt: TGTGCCAGCAGCTTAGCGGGCGGGTTGGATGGCTACACCTTC
CDR3aa: CASSLAGGLDGYTF

j_gene: TRBJ2-7
v_gene: TRBV3-1
d_gene: NA
abundance: many
len: 16
CDR3nt: TGTGCCAGCAGCCTTCGCTCGGGGCAGGGGATCAACGAGCAGTACTTC
CDR3aa: CASSLRSGQGINEQYF

j_gene: TRBJ2-1
v_gene: TRBV6-1
d_gene: NA
abundance: NA
len: 14
CDR3nt: TGTGCCAGCAGTGAAGCGTGGCGGGCAGATGAGCAGTTCTTC
CDR3aa: CASSEAWRADEQFF

j_gene: TRBJ2-7
v_gene: TRBV20-1
d_gene: TRBD2
abundance: many
len: 13
CDR3nt: TGCAGTGCTAGGCTCGGAGGACTAGGCGAGCAGTACTTC
CDR3aa: CSARLGGLGEQYF

j_gene: TRBJ2-1
v_gene: TRBV4-2
d_gene: NA
abundance: few
len: 15
CDR3nt: TGTGCCAGCAGCCAAGATGGGGAAGCCTTAGATGAGCAGTTCTTC
CDR3aa: CASSQDGEALDEQFF

j_gene: TRBJ1-3
v_gene: TRBV12-3/TRBV12-4
d_gene: NA
abundance: many
len: 14
CDR3nt: TGTGCCAGCAGTTTACGACAGACTGGAAACACCATATATTTT
CDR3aa: CASSLRQTGNTIYF

j_gene: TRBJ1-6
v_gene: TRBV7-2
d_gene: TRBD1
abundance: few
len: 17
CDR3nt: TGTGCCAGCAGCTTAGCGTTGAGGGGGCAGGGGAATTCACCCCTCCACTTT
CDR3aa: CASSLALRGQGNSPLHF

j_gene: TRBJ2-7
v_gene: TRBV19
d_gene: NA
abundance: NA
len: 16
CDR3nt: TGTGCCAGTAGTATAGCTTGGAAAGGGTTCCCCTACGAGCAGTACTTC
CDR3aa: CASSIAWKGFPYEQYF

j_gene: TRBJ2-3
v_gene: TRBV7-9
d_gene: TRBD1
abundance: many
len: 16
CDR3nt: TGTGCCAGCAGCCCTGGACAGGGGGAGCGCACAGATACGCAGTATTTT
CDR3aa: CASSPGQGERTDTQYF

j_gene: TRBJ1-2
v_gene: TRBV29-1
d_gene: NA
abundance: NA
len: 13
CDR3nt: TGCAGCGCCCGGACAGTTTCTAACTATGGCTACACCTTC
CDR3aa: CSARTVSNYGYTF

j_gene: TRBJ2-7
v_gene: TRBV29-1
d_gene: TRBD1
abundance: many
len: 13
CDR3nt: TGCAGCGTGGGCCGAGGGGGCGGCGACGAGCAGTACTTC
CDR3aa: CSVGRGGGDEQYF

j_gene: TRBJ1-6
v_gene: TRBV7-2
d_gene: NA
abundance: NA
len: 18
CDR3nt: TGTGCCAGCAGCTTAGGTTTTACCCGTTGGCAGAAAAATTCACCCCTCCACTTT
CDR3aa: CASSLGFTRWQKNSPLHF

j_gene: TRBJ1-1
v_gene: TRBV5-4
d_gene: NA
abundance: NA
len: 12
CDR3nt: TGTGCCAGCAGCTTTGAGGGCACTGAAGCTTTCTTT
CDR3aa: CASSFEGTEAFF

j_gene: TRBJ2-3
v_gene: TRBV24-1
d_gene: NA
abundance: many
len: 15
CDR3nt: TGTGCCACCAGTGAGACCGGGACCCAGACAGATACGCAGTATTTT
CDR3aa: CATSETGTQTDTQYF